These T cell receptor beta chains were read from a single sample in a study of OX40 agonist ivuxolimab in advanced cancers. TCRdb's copy holds only in-frame clones and misses some; the assay was immunoSEQ multiplex PCR. The profile covers 99,000 or so clones, with approximately 80% appearing a single time and approximately 5% taken by the ten largest. The sequencing used CD4+ or CD8+ T cells sorted from blood, collected in a trial of the OX40 agonist ivuxolimab. Every receptor here comes from an adult with an advanced solid tumor such as melanoma, head and neck, liver or kidney cancer. Both conserved end residues are part of each CDR3. The order of the fields is clone size, D gene, J gene, V gene, CDR3 protein, CDR3 DNA. The D gene is left open where the match is weak. Size tells how often a clone was seen (once, few, many) or the class of an expanded clone, and some rows leave it out.

many,.,TRBJ2-7,TRBV27,CASIRHEQYF,TGTGCCAGCATTAGGCACGAGCAGTACTTC
.,.,TRBJ2-5,TRBV20-1,CSARWETQYF,TGCAGTGCTAGGTGGGAGACCCAGTACTTC
few,TRBD1,TRBJ1-2,TRBV9,CASSPWTGDYGYTF,TGTGCCAGCAGCCCATGGACAGGGGACTATGGCTACACCTTC
.,TRBD1,TRBJ1-4,TRBV6-5,CASSRDRQKLFF,TGTGCCAGCAGTCGGGACAGGCAAAAACTGTTTTTT
.,TRBD2,TRBJ2-1,TRBV25-1,CASSKAGANNEQFF,TGTGCCAGCTCTAAAGCGGGGGCGAACAATGAGCAGTTCTTC
.,.,TRBJ2-3,TRBV2,CARGPEAGTADTQYF,TGTGCCAGGGGGCCTGAGGCGGGCACGGCAGATACGCAGTATTTT
few,.,TRBJ1-2,TRBV6-5,CASGIGEANYGYTF,TGTGCCAGTGGGATCGGGGAAGCTAACTATGGCTACACCTTC
.,.,TRBJ1-6,TRBV19,CASIGGSNSPLHF,TGTGCCAGTATCGGGGGGTCTAATTCACCCCTCCACTTT
.,.,TRBJ1-4,TRBV19,CARSPTTNEKLFF,TGTGCCCGTTCCCCAACAACTAATGAAAAACTGTTTTTT
.,.,TRBJ1-2,TRBV5-6,CASSLNEGGGYTF,TGTGCCAGCAGCTTGAATGAGGGAGGGGGCTACACCTTC
.,TRBD1,TRBJ2-6,TRBV27,CASSLLDRGFSGANVLTF,TGTGCCAGCAGTTTATTGGACAGGGGTTTTTCTGGGGCCAACGTCCTGACTTTC
many,.,TRBJ1-2,TRBV7-9,CASSGRRDNPYGYTF,TGTGCCAGCAGCGGGCGCCGGGACAACCCCTATGGCTACACCTTC
.,TRBD1,TRBJ1-5,TRBV9,CASSFGQGGQPQHF,TGTGCCAGCAGCTTTGGACAGGGCGGTCAGCCCCAGCATTTT
.,.,TRBJ1-2,TRBV4-2,CASSRVGDNYGYTF,TGTGCCAGCAGCCGGGTAGGGGATAACTATGGCTACACCTTC
.,.,TRBJ1-6,TRBV7-8,CASSLEGYKGSYNSPLHF,TGTGCCAGCAGCTTAGAAGGTTATAAGGGATCCTATAATTCACCCCTCCACTTT